The T cell receptor beta chain under discussion was sequenced for a study of T cells in Graves' hyperthyroidism and ophthalmopathy. Regarding the study as a whole: The model predicted ophthalmopathy a median around seven months before onset.

The CDR3 covers 13 residues. Germline trimming cut 3 bases from V and 6 bases from J; bases unmatched to any gene: 4. Germline V gives CDR1 GTSNPN, CDR2 SVGIG (reference sequence). From RNA transcripts, TCR beta CDR3 regions were amplified. Researchers ran a first-round RT-PCR on the TCR CDR3 using the HTBI primer set. TCRdb fed the multiplex PCR reads into MiXCR, producing one record per CDR3 protein. The table has approximately 600,000 distinct CDR3 sequences, roughly 20% seen once. Only a few counts were recorded for this clonotype. Its antigen is not known. The clonotype comes from a man aged 25-40 years with Graves' ophthalmopathy. This chain links TRBV30 with TRBJ2-7; the match to TRBD1 covers 11 bases. The sequenced material came from blood. CDR3 loop: CAWSGTGGGEQYF. For the CDR3, the DNA is TGTGCCTGGAGCGGGACAGGGGGGGGCGAGCAGTACTTC.